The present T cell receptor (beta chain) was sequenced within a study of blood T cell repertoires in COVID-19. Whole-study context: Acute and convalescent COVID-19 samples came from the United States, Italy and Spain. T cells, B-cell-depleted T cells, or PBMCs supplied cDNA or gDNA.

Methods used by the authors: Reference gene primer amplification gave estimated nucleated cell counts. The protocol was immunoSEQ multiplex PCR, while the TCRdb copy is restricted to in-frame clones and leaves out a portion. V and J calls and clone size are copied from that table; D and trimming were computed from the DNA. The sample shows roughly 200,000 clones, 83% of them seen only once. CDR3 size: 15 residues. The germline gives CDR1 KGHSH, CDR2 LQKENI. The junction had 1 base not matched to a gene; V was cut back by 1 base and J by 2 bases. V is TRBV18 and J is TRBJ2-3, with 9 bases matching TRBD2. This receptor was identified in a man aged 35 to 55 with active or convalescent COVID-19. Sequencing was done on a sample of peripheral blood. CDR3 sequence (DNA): TGTGCCAGCTCACCACTAGCGGGAGACACAGATACGCAGTATTTT. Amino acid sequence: CASSPLAGDTDTQYF. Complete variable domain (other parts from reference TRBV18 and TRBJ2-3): NAGVMQNPRHLVRRRGQEARLRCSPMKGHSHVYWYRQLPEEGLKFMVYLQKENIIDESGMPKERFSAEFPKEGPSILRIQQVVRGDSAAYFCASSPLAGDTDTQYFGPGTRLTVL.